This TCR beta chain was captured by sequencing in a study of chemoradiotherapy in HPV16-positive cancers. Study summary: A couple of HPV16-positive patients' cells yielded candidate HPV-specific clones and common motifs.

Of note for this clone: Its antigen is as yet unknown.

Trimming took 5 bases from V and 7 from J, leaving 12 bases between them. The CDR3 covers 13 residues. Germline CDR1 SGDLS, CDR2 YYNGEE. Measured with immunoSEQ multiplex PCR; TCRdb has only the in-frame clones, and not every one. The table records about 19,000 clones, about 80% of them present only once. Study conclusions and caveats: HPV-specific T cells were functionally defined from only two HPV16-positive patients. Candidate HPV-specific clones and E7-related TCR motifs grew in tumor during treatment.

V and J are TRBV9 and TRBJ2-2; possibly TRBD1 for D (5 bases). The sequences come from blood, collected from a patient who underwent chemoradiotherapy. The receptor comes from a human donor with HPV-associated anogenital cancer. CDR3 sequence: CASSYDSDGELFF. Here the CDR3 DNA reads TGTGCCAGCAGTTACGACAGCGACGGGGAGCTGTTTTTT.